Listed below are T cell receptor beta chains from one sample, sequenced in a study of shared clonotypes between healthy human individuals. Here immunoSEQ multiplex PCR was the method, and the copy in TCRdb shows in-frame clones only, minus some. This sample has just over 2,000,000 clones, with approximately 94% found just once. The specimen sequenced was naive CD8+ T cells sorted from blood. These receptors were taken from a man aged 18 to 29 in good health. CDR3s include the opening cysteine and the closing phenylalanine or tryptophan. The D gene is left open where the match is weak. Clone size is shown for a subset of rows, as once, few, many or a class of expanded clone.

D gene	V gene	clone size	J gene	CDR3 protein	CDR3 DNA
NA	TRBV28	NA	TRBJ1-4	CASSPNPANEKLFF	TGTGCCAGCAGTCCCAATCCGGCTAATGAAAAACTGTTTTTT
TRBD1	TRBV27	NA	TRBJ2-7	CASSFLGTGGYEQYF	TGTGCCAGCAGTTTCCTCGGGACAGGGGGCTACGAGCAGTACTTC
NA	TRBV7-9	NA	TRBJ2-1	CASSLGGLYNEQFF	TGTGCCAGCAGCTTAGGTGGGTTATACAATGAGCAGTTCTTC
NA	TRBV6-5	NA	TRBJ2-1	CASSVADSYNEQFF	TGTGCCAGCAGTGTAGCGGACTCCTACAATGAGCAGTTCTTC
NA	TRBV9	NA	TRBJ2-2	CASSVGGFTVGPGELFF	TGTGCCAGCAGCGTAGGGGGTTTTACGGTTGGGCCCGGGGAGCTGTTTTTT
TRBD2	TRBV4-3	NA	TRBJ2-1	CAKRQKPPGTGGREKYNEQFF	TGCGCCAAGCGCCAAAAACCCCCAGGGACGGGCGGGAGGGAAAAATACAATGAGCAGTTCTTC
NA	TRBV7-6	NA	TRBJ2-1	CASSLGSSYNEQFF	TGTGCCAGCAGCCTCGGGAGTTCCTACAATGAGCAGTTCTTC
NA	TRBV5-1	NA	TRBJ1-1	CASSLVGAANTEAFF	TGCGCCAGCAGCTTGGTCGGCGCCGCGAACACTGAAGCTTTCTTT
NA	TRBV5-6	NA	TRBJ2-7	CASRSSGSPYEQYF	TGTGCCAGCAGAAGTTCGGGGTCACCCTACGAGCAGTACTTC
TRBD2	TRBV5-1	NA	TRBJ2-7	CASSGLVLAGVLNSYEQYF	TGCGCCAGCAGCGGGTTAGTCCTAGCGGGAGTCCTAAACTCCTACGAGCAGTACTTC
TRBD1	TRBV10-3	NA	TRBJ1-2	CAISMKAGGIGYGYTF	TGTGCCATCAGTATGAAAGCAGGGGGGATAGGCTATGGCTACACCTTC
NA	TRBV9	NA	TRBJ2-3	CASSVGLVSTDTQYF	TGTGCCAGCAGCGTAGGACTAGTTAGCACAGATACGCAGTATTTT
TRBD1	TRBV28	few	TRBJ2-7	CASSGTGGYEQYF	TGTGCCAGCAGTGGGACAGGGGGCTACGAGCAGTACTTC
TRBD2	TRBV30	once	TRBJ2-2	CAQEAGGPPGELFF	TGTGCCCAGGAAGCGGGGGGGCCCCCCGGGGAGCTGTTTTTT
TRBD2	TRBV5-1	NA	TRBJ2-1	CASSSGLAALNEQFF	TGCGCCAGCAGCTCCGGACTAGCAGCACTCAATGAGCAGTTCTTC
NA	TRBV27	NA	TRBJ2-7	CASSGGYEQYF	TGTGCCAGCAGCGGGGGCTACGAGCAGTACTTC
NA	TRBV27	NA	TRBJ1-5	CASREGGSNQPQHF	TGTGCCAGCAGGGAAGGGGGAAGCAATCAGCCCCAGCATTTT
NA	TRBV9	NA	TRBJ2-1	CASSVDFRLQTRYNEQFF	TGTGCCAGCAGCGTAGATTTCCGACTCCAGACTCGGTACAATGAGCAGTTCTTC
NA	TRBV13	NA	TRBJ2-7	CASSPKDGFYEQYF	TGTGCCAGCAGTCCTAAGGACGGATTCTACGAGCAGTACTTC
TRBD2	TRBV11-2	once	TRBJ2-7	CASSFSTSGGYEQYF	TGTGCCAGCAGCTTTTCGACTAGCGGGGGGTACGAGCAGTACTTC
NA	TRBV7-9	NA	TRBJ1-2	CASSFETAYGYTF	TGTGCCAGCAGCTTTGAGACAGCCTATGGCTACACCTTC
NA	TRBV9	NA	TRBJ1-4	CASSHGFSNEKLFF	TGTGCCAGCAGTCACGGTTTCTCAAATGAAAAACTGTTTTTT
NA	TRBV4-1	NA	TRBJ2-3	CASSQAPGLSDTQYF	TGCGCCAGCAGCCAAGCCCCCGGTCTCTCAGATACGCAGTATTTT
TRBD1	TRBV9	NA	TRBJ2-5	CASSAAGTGSETQYF	TGTGCCAGCAGCGCGGCCGGGACAGGGTCAGAGACCCAGTACTTC
TRBD2	TRBV28	NA	TRBJ2-2	CASSLGVVAGPYGELFF	TGTGCCAGCAGTTTAGGGGTGGTAGCGGGGCCGTACGGGGAGCTGTTTTTT
TRBD1	TRBV30	NA	TRBJ2-2	CAWSRTGYVGELFF	TGTGCCTGGAGTAGGACAGGGTACGTCGGGGAGCTGTTTTTT
NA	TRBV19	NA	TRBJ2-7	CASSSAFSYEQYF	TGTGCCAGTAGTTCCGCGTTCTCCTACGAGCAGTACTTC
TRBD2	TRBV2	NA	TRBJ2-5	CASSEGGSQETQYF	TGTGCCAGCAGCGAGGGAGGGAGCCAAGAGACCCAGTACTTC
NA	TRBV6-5	NA	TRBJ1-2	CASSSWGDGGVYGYTF	TGTGCCAGCAGTTCCTGGGGGGACGGGGGCGTCTATGGCTACACCTTC
NA	TRBV19	NA	TRBJ2-7	CASSIGAGVFSYEQYF	TGTGCCAGTAGTATAGGCGCAGGGGTTTTCTCCTACGAGCAGTACTTC
NA	TRBV7-9	NA	TRBJ1-4	CASSTHPDRMEKLFF	TGTGCCAGCAGCACCCACCCGGACAGAATGGAAAAACTGTTTTTT
TRBD1	TRBV9	NA	TRBJ1-4	CASSVGPDRLNEKLFF	TGTGCCAGCAGCGTAGGCCCGGACAGGCTTAATGAAAAACTGTTTTTT
TRBD1	TRBV2	once	TRBJ1-6	CASSGGDRYNSPLHF	TGTGCCAGCAGTGGGGGGGACAGGTATAATTCACCCCTCCACTTT
TRBD1	TRBV2	once	TRBJ1-4	CAREDRGDEKLFF	TGTGCCAGGGAGGACAGGGGAGACGAAAAACTGTTTTTT
TRBD1	TRBV5-4	NA	TRBJ2-7	CASSLGQGKSYEQYF	TGTGCCAGCAGCTTGGGACAGGGAAAATCCTACGAGCAGTACTTC
NA	TRBV7-9	NA	TRBJ2-3	CASSAAQGYFSQDTQYF	TGTGCCAGCAGCGCAGCGCAGGGATATTTCTCCCAAGATACGCAGTATTTT
NA	TRBV7-9	NA	TRBJ2-7	CASSPQGGVAGEQYF	TGTGCCAGCAGCCCACAGGGAGGGGTAGCGGGCGAGCAGTACTTC
NA	TRBV19	NA	TRBJ1-6	CASSVRDPYNSPLHF	TGTGCCAGTAGTGTACGGGACCCGTATAATTCACCCCTCCACTTT
NA	TRBV28	NA	TRBJ2-2	CASSLRATGELFF	TGTGCCAGCAGTTTAAGGGCCACCGGGGAGCTGTTTTTT
NA	TRBV30	NA	TRBJ1-3	CAWSDGSGNTIYF	TGTGCCTGGAGTGATGGGTCCGGAAACACCATATATTTT
TRBD1	TRBV7-9	NA	TRBJ2-3	CASSPGTGGTDTQYF	TGTGCCAGCAGCCCAGGGACAGGGGGCACAGATACGCAGTATTTT
NA	TRBV19	NA	TRBJ1-2	CASSSTGPSGGYTF	TGTGCCAGTAGCAGTACCGGGCCCAGCGGGGGCTACACCTTC
NA	TRBV11-2	NA	TRBJ2-2	CASSLDQVYTNTGELFF	TGTGCCAGCAGCTTAGATCAAGTATACACAAACACCGGGGAGCTGTTTTTT
NA	TRBV4-1	NA	TRBJ2-7	CASSPLLVTYEQYF	TGCGCCAGCAGCCCCCTTCTGGTAACCTACGAGCAGTACTTC
TRBD2	TRBV30	NA	TRBJ2-2	CAGGAGYTGELFF	TGTGCCGGGGGAGCGGGATACACCGGGGAGCTGTTTTTT
TRBD2	TRBV4-1	NA	TRBJ2-1	CASSLSGTSGSVNEQFF	TGCGCCAGCAGCCTCTCCGGGACTAGCGGGAGTGTGAATGAGCAGTTCTTC
NA	TRBV29-1	NA	TRBJ2-3	CSVIWRGAGDTQYF	TGCAGCGTGATCTGGAGGGGGGCCGGTGATACGCAGTATTTT
NA	TRBV7-9	NA	TRBJ2-7	CASSFPPDLGSSYEQYF	TGTGCCAGCAGCTTCCCGCCGGACCTAGGGAGCTCCTACGAGCAGTACTTC
TRBD2	TRBV11-2	once	TRBJ2-3	CASSQGVAGVLSTDTQYF	TGTGCCAGCAGCCAGGGGGTAGCGGGGGTCTTAAGCACAGATACGCAGTATTTT
NA	TRBV19	few	TRBJ1-5	CASSGWGAQHF	TGTGCCAGTAGTGGGTGGGGGGCCCAGCATTTT
NA	TRBV6-6	NA	TRBJ1-6	CASSHGPGSYNSPLHF	TGTGCCAGCAGTCATGGACCGGGCTCCTATAATTCACCCCTCCACTTT
TRBD2	TRBV27	NA	TRBJ2-2	CASSLSAGANTGELFF	TGTGCCAGCAGTTTATCAGCGGGGGCGAACACCGGGGAGCTGTTTTTT
TRBD2	TRBV5-1	NA	TRBJ2-3	CASSFLTTSGGRTDTQYF	TGCGCCAGCAGCTTTCTCACTACTAGCGGGGGACGCACAGATACGCAGTATTTT
NA	TRBV5-5	NA	TRBJ2-7	CASSFFQGASYEQYF	TGTGCCAGCAGCTTTTTCCAGGGAGCCTCGTACGAGCAGTACTTC
NA	TRBV4-1	NA	TRBJ2-7	CASSQGLAYEQYF	TGCGCCAGCAGCCAAGGCCTAGCCTACGAGCAGTACTTC
NA	TRBV4-1	NA	TRBJ1-3	CASSQAVAGSTGNTIYF	TGCGCCAGCAGCCAAGCCGTGGCAGGGTCGACTGGAAACACCATATATTTT
NA	TRBV13	NA	TRBJ1-2	CASSLLGTAESYGYTF	TGTGCCAGCAGCTTATTGGGGACGGCGGAAAGCTATGGCTACACCTTC
NA	TRBV5-1	NA	TRBJ2-7	CASRWDTRYEQYF	TGCGCCAGCAGGTGGGACACCCGCTACGAGCAGTACTTC
NA	TRBV27	NA	TRBJ2-7	CASSSGSHEQYF	TGTGCCAGCAGTTCAGGGTCCCACGAGCAGTACTTC